The T cell receptor beta chain described here comes from a study of T cell clonality in common variable immunodeficiency (dated by TCRdb to the mid-2010s). Study-wide findings and limitations: Healthy controls shared more TCRbeta clones with each other than CVID subjects shared among themselves (p < 0.0001). Fewer deletions and N-nucleotide insertions were reportedly observed in CVID TCRbeta sequences, and highly modified clones with 13 or more V deletions were reportedly absent from CVID TCRbeta sequences. TCRbeta clonality was higher in CVID subjects than in healthy controls (t-test p = 0.018), and the increase was most characteristic of about a third of subjects. Despite equal DNA input, controls averaged around 80,000 unique sequences per sample versus about 31,547 in CVID samples. It was noted by the authors that sequencing of the repertoires of T cell subpopulations would be needed to clarify the cause of the increased clonality in CVID. Differences among patients in the CVID cohort limited the correlations between repertoire features and clinical complications.

Deletion took 4 bases off V and 4 bases off J, with a span of 10 bases between the germline ends. The CDR3 starts with the cysteine, ends with the phenylalanine, and has 14 residues. Shown are 33 bases from within the CDR3, in frame from base 1. CDR1 and CDR2 are read off the germline V gene (reference sequence) as LNHDA and SQIVND. Many counts were recorded for this clone. Its antigen is currently not known. Sequencing ends 3 residues short of the CDR3 end; the germline J gene provides the rest. Most CVID patients and most healthy controls were of Caucasian heritage. From each donor, roughly 5 to 9 ml of heparinized peripheral whole blood was collected. Genomic DNA from adults with common variable immune deficiency (CVID) and from healthy adult controls was used to sequence TCRbeta CDR3 repertoires. The control group was made up of about 22 healthy adult volunteers (about ten male and 12 female) whose ages ranged from roughly 20 to 70 years, with a mean age of roughly 33. Diluted blood was density-centrifuged over Hypaque 1077 or Ficoll-Paque to isolate peripheral blood mononuclear cells. Genomic DNA was extracted from unsorted mononuclear cells by Qiagen column purification or by a centrifugation-based method.

For sequencing, equivalent amounts of genomic DNA were input from CVID and control samples. For every sample, a 60 bp segment covering the rearranged TCRbeta CDR3 region was amplified and then sequenced. The immunoSEQ assay, a bias-corrected multiplex PCR with high-throughput sequencing, was employed for TCRbeta amplification. Regarding the original processing steps: Each unique nucleotide sequence was treated as a clone and annotated with V, D and J genes, copy number and frequency. Sequences were labeled productive if in frame, and non-productive if out of frame or containing stop codons. Clonality was calculated from Shannon's entropy as previously described. Mean CDR3 Kyte-Doolittle hydropathy was derived from the predicted amino acid sequences of productive clones. The R hclust function was used to hierarchically cluster scaled V gene usage with Manhattan distance and complete linkage. Sharing of clones by CDR3 amino acid sequence was evaluated through resampling of 12 repertoires per group over 100 rounds. The repertoires were searched for some 70 published EBV-specific TCRbeta sequences and a few hundred published CMV-specific TCRbeta sequences. Analysis left out a couple of CVID samples that produced under 10,000 sequences, so 35 to 50 CVID repertoires remained. The table was pulled from immuneACCESS by TCRdb, which kept in-frame rearrangements only. Such tables lose some clones; where checked, under half of the loss comes from unresolved V genes, and the rest has no known cause. The D gene and trimming were derived from the DNA, and the V and J assignments and clone size from that table. The sample counts about 43,000 clones, each observed more than once. The top ten constitute around 2.1% of the sample.

Input material: peripheral blood mononuclear cells. The V and J genes are TRBV19 and TRBJ2-2; possibly the D gene is TRBD1, per 7 matching bases. This sequence originates from a person aged 18 to 75 in good health. This receptor has the CDR3 CASSNQGGTGELFF. The part of the CDR3 DNA that was read is TGTGCCAGTAGTAATCAGGGGGGCACCGGGGAG.